What follows is one T cell receptor beta chain and its context. The data stem from a study of blood T cell repertoires in COVID-19. About the study: There were acute and convalescent COVID-19 samples, and they came from the United States, Italy and Spain. Sample material is recorded as cDNA or gDNA derived from T cells, B-cell-depleted T cells, or PBMCs.

The V segment lost 0 bases and the J segment 5 bases; nucleotides outside the gene matches: 8. Germline values: CDR1 SGHRS, CDR2 YFSETQ. The CDR3 spans 16 residues. The authors' processing: Estimation of nucleated cell counts was performed using reference gene primer amplification. Profiled with immunoSEQ multiplex PCR; TCRdb holds only in-frame clones, not every one. V and J calls and clone size are as listed in that table; D and trimming were resolved from the DNA. The profile covers about 74,000 clones, with 80% to 85% appearing a single time and approximately 8.8% taken by the ten largest. The source material was peripheral blood. V gene TRBV5-1 combines with J gene TRBJ1-5; the match to TRBD1 covers 7 bases. The receptor's source is a middle-aged man with active COVID-19. The CDR3 region is CASSLGDSPGDQPQHF. For the CDR3, the DNA is TGCGCCAGCAGCTTGGGGGACAGCCCGGGGGATCAGCCCCAGCATTTT.